This is a list of T cell receptor beta chains from one sample in a study of cytomegalovirus exposure and HLA in healthy donors. Sequencing was performed with immunoSEQ multiplex PCR; in TCRdb, only in-frame clones are kept and a portion is missing. The sample carries around 170,000 clones, roughly 70% recorded once. The sequenced sample consisted of PBMCs. Source of these receptors: a girl between 10 and 17 years old in good health and CMV-seronegative. Both conserved end residues are part of each CDR3.

j_call: TRBJ1-4; v_call: TRBV29-1; cdr3_aa: CSVLDSPNEKLFF
j_call: TRBJ1-1; v_call: TRBV4-1; cdr3_aa: CASSQLGVTEAFF
j_call: TRBJ1-1; v_call: TRBV6-6; cdr3_aa: CASRMDSMNTEAFF
j_call: TRBJ1-5; v_call: TRBV18; cdr3_aa: CASSPNLGGQGRNQPQHF
j_call: TRBJ1-2; v_call: TRBV6-5; cdr3_aa: CASRTGGVENGYTF
j_call: TRBJ2-1; v_call: TRBV7-9; cdr3_aa: CASSIMVADNEQFF
j_call: TRBJ2-1; v_call: TRBV10-3; cdr3_aa: CAISGEARWGNPYNEQFF
j_call: TRBJ1-5; v_call: TRBV6-5; cdr3_aa: CASSAGQGVWQPQHF
j_call: TRBJ1-6; v_call: TRBV6-4; cdr3_aa: CASSATYNSPLHF
j_call: TRBJ1-1; v_call: TRBV27; cdr3_aa: CASSTGQGARTEAFF
j_call: TRBJ1-1; v_call: TRBV5-1; cdr3_aa: CASSLGRGNTEAFF
j_call: TRBJ2-7; v_call: TRBV2; cdr3_aa: CASSGTIAYEQYF
j_call: TRBJ2-7; v_call: TRBV5-5; cdr3_aa: CASSFTGAGHEQYF
j_call: TRBJ1-1; v_call: TRBV27; cdr3_aa: CASRQGAGTEAFF
j_call: TRBJ2-6; v_call: TRBV11-3; cdr3_aa: CASSQTGANVLTF
j_call: TRBJ2-1; v_call: TRBV19; cdr3_aa: CASSTSGVNEQFF
j_call: TRBJ1-1; v_call: TRBV7-9; cdr3_aa: CASNPRDSSEAFF
j_call: TRBJ2-6; v_call: TRBV5-1; cdr3_aa: CASSLGSSGANVLTF
j_call: TRBJ1-2; v_call: TRBV9; cdr3_aa: CASSGQTYGYTF
j_call: TRBJ2-7; v_call: TRBV6-5; cdr3_aa: CASATGSYEQYF
j_call: TRBJ2-1; v_call: TRBV6-5; cdr3_aa: CASRSGYGGGNEQFF
j_call: TRBJ1-2; v_call: TRBV6-5; cdr3_aa: CASTEDRAYGYTF
j_call: TRBJ2-1; v_call: TRBV28; cdr3_aa: CASSLRDSRGNEQFF
j_call: TRBJ2-1; v_call: TRBV6-1; cdr3_aa: CAMTTGTSFGEQFF
j_call: TRBJ1-6; v_call: TRBV7-9; cdr3_aa: CASSLVETGLNSPLHF
j_call: TRBJ2-1; v_call: TRBV15; cdr3_aa: CATSRKTGTNYDEQFF
j_call: TRBJ1-2; v_call: TRBV5-4; cdr3_aa: CASSLGQTGDGYTF